Below are 5 T cell receptor beta chains sequenced from a single sample in a study of CD8 T cells in Susac syndrome (dated by TCRdb to between 2017 and 2020). Library preparation was by the immunoSEQ multiplex PCR assay. RNA was extracted using the RNeasy kit, and roughly 0.45 to 1 ug of the RNA was reverse transcribed with random hexamers. TCRdb reran the public reads through fastp at Q25 and MiXCR, keeping productive beta chains. Each CDR3 protein gets just one entry, which takes the most common genes and DNA from the rows behind it. The sample table shows about 300,000 distinct CDR3 sequences, and 92% are seen once. The top ten hold 0.065% of the sample. The sequenced material came from CD4+ T cells from PBMCs. These receptors came from a human donor with multiple sclerosis.

The chain combines TRBV12-3 or TRBV12-4 with TRBJ1-3; 7 bases agree with TRBD1. The CDR3 sequence is 15 residues long. V gave up 7 bases and J gave up 1 base; unmatched junction bases: 7. This CDR3 reads CASTPQGYSGNTIYF. CDR3 nucleotide sequence: TGTGCCAGCACCCCACAGGGGTATTCTGGAAACACCATATATTTT.

The chain is built from TRBV6-2 or TRBV6-3 and TRBJ2-5, with 13 bases lining up with TRBD2. The CDR3 spans 19 residues. The germline gives CDR1 MNHEY, CDR2 SVGEGT. Germline trimming cut 5 bases from V and 5 bases from J; bases unmatched to any gene: 17. Here the CDR3 DNA reads TGTGCCAGCAGTCCTGACGGACTAGCGGGAGAACCGGGACTGGAGACCCAGTACTTC. Residues: CASSPDGLAGEPGLETQYF.

V and J are TRBV7-9 and TRBJ1-1; tentative D call: TRBD1 (5 bases). With 5 bases removed from V and 5 bases from J, the gap between germline ends came to 12 bases. This CDR3 is 13 amino acids long. Germline V gene lookup returns CDR1 SEHNR and CDR2 FQNEAQ (reference sequence). CDR3: CASSPSRETEAFF. CDR3 sequence (DNA): TGTGCCAGCAGCCCAAGCAGGGAAACTGAAGCTTTCTTT.

The chain employs TRBV6-2 or TRBV6-3 and TRBJ2-2; TRBD2 might be the D (7 bases). The V gene's germline CDR1 is MNHEY and CDR2 SVGEGT. V lost 8 bases and J 4 bases, leaving 11 bases between the germline ends. CDR3 length: 13 residues. The CDR3 DNA sequence: TGTGCCAGCGGCCGGGGGGCCACCGGGGAGCTGTTTTTT. Translating gives CASGRGATGELFF.

The CDR3 reads CASSDGWGDIGSYGYTF. In nucleotides, the CDR3 is TGTGCCAGCAGTGATGGGTGGGGGGATATTGGTAGCTATGGCTACACCTTC. This chain uses TRBV2 with TRBJ1-2; tentative D call: TRBD1 (5 bases). The ends were cut back, 3 bases at V and 4 bases at J, with 21 bases in the middle. The CDR3 sequence is 17 residues long. Germline-derived CDR1 and CDR2 are SNHLY and FYNNEI.